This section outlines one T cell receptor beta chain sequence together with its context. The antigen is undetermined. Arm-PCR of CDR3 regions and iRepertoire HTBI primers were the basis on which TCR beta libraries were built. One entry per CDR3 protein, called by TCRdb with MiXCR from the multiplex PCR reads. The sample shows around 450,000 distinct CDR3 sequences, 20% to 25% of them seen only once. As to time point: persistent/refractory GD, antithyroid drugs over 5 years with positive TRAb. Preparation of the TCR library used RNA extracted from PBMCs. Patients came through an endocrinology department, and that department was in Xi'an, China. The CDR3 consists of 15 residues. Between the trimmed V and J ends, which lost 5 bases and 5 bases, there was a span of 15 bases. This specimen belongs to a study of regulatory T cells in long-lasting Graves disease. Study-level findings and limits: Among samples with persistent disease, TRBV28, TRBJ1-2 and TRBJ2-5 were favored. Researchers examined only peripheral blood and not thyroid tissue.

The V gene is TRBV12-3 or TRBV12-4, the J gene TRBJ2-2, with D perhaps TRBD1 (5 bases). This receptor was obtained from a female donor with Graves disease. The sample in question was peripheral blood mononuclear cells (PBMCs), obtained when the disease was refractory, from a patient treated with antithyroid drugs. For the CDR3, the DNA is TGTGCCAGCAGTCCGAGGCAGGGTGCTACCGGGGAGCTGTTTTTT. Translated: CASSPRQGATGELFF.